The T cell receptor beta chain under discussion was sequenced for a study of cytotoxic CD8 clonotypes in ibrutinib-treated CLL. Sequenced by immunoSEQ multiplex PCR; TCRdb stores in-frame clones only, minus some. Of around 250,000 clones in the sample, 70% were seen once. Of note for this clone: Its cognate antigen is unknown.

Germline V gene sequence: CDR1 MNHNY, CDR2 SVGAGI (reference sequence). V lost 2 bases and J lost 7, with 8 bases in between. The CDR3 is 13 residues long. Study conclusions and caveats: Increased clonality at ibrutinib response gave way to a return toward baseline at progression.

The TCR sequence derives from a human donor with chronic lymphocytic leukemia. This specimen was PBMCs, taken after 24 months of ibrutinib treatment. This chain joins TRBV6-6 and TRBJ1-4, with D unresolved. The CDR3 loop reads CASSYGPAEKLFF. In DNA form, the CDR3 reads TGTGCCAGCAGTTACGGTCCGGCTGAAAAACTGTTTTTT.